This T cell receptor (beta chain) was recorded in a study of blood T cell repertoires in COVID-19. At the level of the study: The United States, Italy and Spain were the sources of the acute and convalescent COVID-19 samples.

In the authors' methods: Amplification from reference gene primers served as the basis for estimated nucleated cell counts. The protocol was immunoSEQ multiplex PCR, while the TCRdb copy is restricted to in-frame clones and leaves out a portion. V and J calls and clone size follow that table, whereas D and trimming were derived from the DNA. The sample includes over 100,000 clones, less than 90% of them seen just once. V gave up 6 bases and J gave up 5 bases; unmatched junction bases: 4. The CDR3 is 13 amino acids. This chain links TRBV12-3 or TRBV12-4 with TRBJ1-1, with 9 bases aligning to TRBD1. The origin of this receptor is a human donor in a cohort sampled during active COVID-19. The sequenced sample was peripheral blood. DNA for the CDR3: TGTGCCAGCAGCATGGGGACAGGGACTGAAGCTTTCTTT. This sequence encodes CASSMGTGTEAFF.